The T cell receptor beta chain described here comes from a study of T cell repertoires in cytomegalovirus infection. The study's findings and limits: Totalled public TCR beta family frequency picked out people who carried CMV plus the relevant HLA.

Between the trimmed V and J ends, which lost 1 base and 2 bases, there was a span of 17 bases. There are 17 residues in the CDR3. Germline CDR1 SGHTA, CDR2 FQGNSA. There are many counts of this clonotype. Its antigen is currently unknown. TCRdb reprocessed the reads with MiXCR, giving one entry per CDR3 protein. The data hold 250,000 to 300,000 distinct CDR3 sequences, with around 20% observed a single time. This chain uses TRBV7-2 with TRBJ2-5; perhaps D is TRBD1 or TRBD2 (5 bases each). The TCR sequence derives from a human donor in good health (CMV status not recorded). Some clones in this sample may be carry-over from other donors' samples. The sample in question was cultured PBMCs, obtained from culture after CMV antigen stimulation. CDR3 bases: TGTGCCAGCAGCTTAGGGCTTCCGGGGCTTGCTCAAGAGACCCAGTACTTC. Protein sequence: CASSLGLPGLAQETQYF.